Presented here are 7 T cell receptor beta chains from one specimen sequenced in a study of molecular identifiers for immune sequencing clone quantification. TCRdb redid the calling of the PCR reads with MiXCR, one entry per CDR3 protein. The sample includes about 630,000 distinct CDR3 sequences, about 25% of them seen just once. The sequenced sample was naive CD8+ T cells from blood, with Jurkat cell RNA spiked in. Described subset: FACS-sorted CD8+CD4-CCR7+CD45RA+ naive T cells. These TCRs come from a human donor in good health. Some libraries in this study had Jurkat cell RNA spiked in.

CDR3 protein: CASSIEGAVFTEAFF. The CDR3 nucleotides are TGTGCCAGTAGTATCGAGGGGGCCGTGTTCACTGAAGCTTTCTTT. This rearrangement joins TRBV19 to TRBJ1-1, with TRBD1 identical over 7 bases. CDR1 and CDR2 (germline): LNHDA, SQIVND (reference sequence). The CDR3 spans 15 residues. Germline trimming cut 3 bases from V and 4 bases from J; bases unmatched to any gene: 8.

The rearrangement links TRBV27 to TRBJ2-7; D uncertain. Per the germline V gene, CDR1 is MNHEY and CDR2 is SMNVEV (reference sequence). The CDR3 length is 15 residues. V was pared by 3 bases and J by 6 bases, with 18 bases between. The CDR3 nucleotides are TGTGCCAGCAGTTTGGCCGCTCGGGCCGCAGGCGAGCAGTACTTC. It yields the protein CASSLAARAAGEQYF.

This clonotype was detected once. This may be a read error, as it is one base from a much larger clone. The genes are TRBV6-5 and TRBJ2-1; D perhaps matches TRBD2 (6 bases). The CDR3 totals 15 residues. Germline V gene data show CDR1 as MNHEY and CDR2 as SVGAGI. The chain's CDR3 is CASRLLAPAYNEQSF. CDR3 bases: TGTGCCAGCAGACTCCTAGCGCCCGCCTACAATGAGCAGTCCTTC.

This clonotype was found a few times. The chain has TRBV12-5 and TRBJ1-5, with D possibly TRBD1 on 6 matching bases. The germline V gene encodes CDR1 LGHNT and CDR2 FRNRAP. The germline V and J ends were trimmed by 6 bases and 6 bases, with 15 bases remaining between them. The CDR3 consists of 14 residues. This CDR3 reads CASGPTGTGQPQHF. The CDR3 DNA follows: TGTGCTAGTGGCCCAACAGGGACGGGTCAGCCCCAGCATTTT. Based on the CDR3 plus reference TRBV12-5 and TRBJ1-5, the full variable domain is DARVTQTPRHKVTEMGQEVTMRCQPILGHNTVFWYRQTMMQGLELLAYFRNRAPLDDSGMPKDRFSAEMPDATLATLKIQPSEPRDSAVYFCASGPTGTGQPQHFGDGTRLSIL.

This clonotype was found a few times. This likely comes from a read error, as the CDR3 has no conserved phenylalanine or tryptophan at its end. The genes are TRBV6-1 and TRBJ2-3; the D gene could be TRBD1 or TRBD2 (5 bases each). This CDR3 comprises 15 residues. The germline V gene has CDR1 MNHNS and CDR2 SASEGT. The CDR3, as DNA: TGTACCAGCAGTGAGCCCAGCGGACACACAGATACGCAGTATTCT. Its protein product is CTSSEPSGHTDTQYS.

The chain carries TRBV2 and TRBJ1-2, with 10 nucleotides matching TRBD1. Trimming cost V 8 bases and J 3 bases; bases outside gene matches: 9. CDR1 SNHLY and CDR2 FYNNEI come from the germline V gene. This CDR3 has 15 residues. CDR3 protein: CASRQGTGVDYGYTF. The CDR3, as DNA: TGTGCCAGCCGGCAAGGGACAGGGGTTGACTATGGCTACACCTTC.

This clonotype was recorded many times. This chain connects TRBV14 to TRBJ1-1; D remains unclear. The germline gives CDR1 SGHDN, CDR2 FVKESK. V was clipped by 4 bases and J by 5 bases, with 11 bases between them. The CDR3 contains 13 residues. The CDR3 sequence is CASSPEGRTEAFF. The CDR3 nucleotides are TGTGCCAGCAGCCCGGAAGGGCGAACTGAAGCTTTCTTT.